The 6 T cell receptor beta chains in this list originate from one sample, sequenced in a study of blood T cell repertoires in COVID-19. The protocol was immunoSEQ multiplex PCR, while the TCRdb copy is restricted to in-frame clones and leaves out a portion. The table records about 190,000 clones, nearly 90% of them present only once. Specimen: peripheral blood. The receptors were sampled from a man aged 50 to 59 with acute or convalescent COVID-19.

The chain recombines TRBV7-2 with TRBJ2-3; 7 bases align to TRBD2. Germline assignment: CDR1 SGHTA and CDR2 FQGNSA. There are 12 residues in the CDR3. V shed 5 bases, J shed 10 bases, and the junction held 6 bases outside the gene matches. In DNA, the CDR3 is TGTGCCAGCAGCCTTCGGGGGGAGTCGCAGTATTTT. Encoded protein: CASSLRGESQYF.

The chain has TRBV19 and TRBJ2-1, with 9 nucleotides matching TRBD2. Germline V gene lookup returns CDR1 LNHDA and CDR2 SQIVND (reference sequence). J was trimmed by 5 bases and V by 6 bases; bases with no gene match: 8. The CDR3 covers 15 residues. The CDR3 sequence: CASSHPRGGNNEQFF. DNA of the CDR3: TGTGCCAGTAGCCACCCGCGGGGGGGGAACAATGAGCAGTTCTTC.

J is TRBJ2-2 and V is TRBV7-2; D perhaps matches TRBD1 (5 bases). Trimming removed 5 bases from V and 6 bases from J, with 10 bases in between. The CDR3 length is 13 residues. Germline V gives CDR1 SGHTA, CDR2 FQGNSA. The CDR3 region is CASSLVGPGELFF. The DNA for the CDR3 is TGTGCCAGCAGCCTAGTGGGGCCCGGGGAGCTGTTTTTT.

V gene TRBV19 combines with J gene TRBJ2-6, with D unclear. Germline values: CDR1 LNHDA, CDR2 SQIVND (reference sequence). Trimming stripped 9 bases from V and 2 bases from J, with 17 bases between. This CDR3 spans 16 amino acids. CDR3 sequence: CASIAPIGAGANVLTF. The CDR3 DNA follows: TGTGCCAGCATCGCCCCTATCGGAGCTGGGGCCAACGTCCTGACTTTC.

This clone was seen just once. For the CDR3, the DNA is TGTGCCAGCAGCTTCGACGGGGGAAGGTATAATGGCTACACCTTC. It codes for CASSFDGGRYNGYTF. V gene TRBV5-5 combines with J gene TRBJ1-2; D is perhaps TRBD1 (5 bases). CDR1 and CDR2 from the germline V gene are SGHKS and YYEKEE (reference sequence). Deletions cut 2 bases from V and 6 bases from J, with 17 bases between. CDR3 length equals 15 residues.

The chain has TRBV7-8 and TRBJ2-2; unclear D gene. Per germline, CDR1 SGHVS and CDR2 FQNEAQ. V dropped 4 bases and J dropped 4 bases, with 10 bases sitting between them. The CDR3 loop spans 14 amino acids. DNA of the CDR3: TGTGCCAGCAGCTCCCTAGTGGTCACCGGGGAGCTGTTTTTT. The encoded protein is CASSSLVVTGELFF. The full variable domain, rest sourced from reference TRBV7-8 and TRBJ2-2, is GAGVSQSPRYKVAKRGQDVALRCDPISGHVSLFWYQQALGQGPEFLTYFQNEAQLDKSGLPSDRFFAERPEGSVSTLKIQRTQQEDSAVYLCASSSLVVTGELFFGEGSRLTVL.